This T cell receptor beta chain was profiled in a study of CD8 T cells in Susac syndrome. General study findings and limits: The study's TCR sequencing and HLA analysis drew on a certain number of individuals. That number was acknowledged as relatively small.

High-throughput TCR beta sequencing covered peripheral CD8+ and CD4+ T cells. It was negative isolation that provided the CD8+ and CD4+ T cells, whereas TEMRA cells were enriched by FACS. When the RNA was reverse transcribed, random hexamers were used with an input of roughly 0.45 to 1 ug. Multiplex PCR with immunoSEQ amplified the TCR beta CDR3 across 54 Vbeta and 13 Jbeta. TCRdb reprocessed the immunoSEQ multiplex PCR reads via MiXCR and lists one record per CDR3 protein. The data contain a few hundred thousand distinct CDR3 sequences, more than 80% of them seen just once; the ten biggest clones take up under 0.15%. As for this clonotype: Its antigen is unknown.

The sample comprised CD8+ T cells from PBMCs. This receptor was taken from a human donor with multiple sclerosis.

The CDR3 DNA sequence: TGTGCCAGCAGCTTAGTGGGGGGGGGCCAGCCCCAGCATTTT. It yields the protein CASSLVGGGQPQHF. The chain links TRBV7-9 to TRBJ1-5, with D possibly TRBD1 on 6 matching bases. The CDR3 covers 14 residues. Germline CDR1 reads SEHNR; CDR2 reads FQNEAQ (reference sequence). V dropped 1 base and J dropped 7 bases, with 11 bases sitting between them.